This entry features one T cell receptor (beta chain) sequence. Antigen specificity is unknown. The sample originates from a study of Graves' ophthalmopathy and Graves' hyperthyroidism. Amplifying from RNA transcripts, the study obtained TCR beta CDR3 regions. Second-round multiplex PCR came after a first-round RT-PCR that employed HTBI primers. From the multiplex PCR reads, TCRdb called clonotypes with MiXCR, one entry per CDR3 protein. The sample consists of more than 1,000,000 distinct CDR3 sequences, less than 45% of them appearing once. Certain patients, namely those with other autoimmune diseases, uncontrolled infections, pregnancy or lactation, were excluded. V was pared by 6 bases and J by 7 bases, with 6 bases of the junction left unmatched. The CDR3 totals 14 residues. Germline V CDR1 and CDR2: ENHRY, SYGVKD. Points from the study as a whole: An 81.08% specificity and around 90% sensitivity were achieved by a 13-signature model that separated ophthalmopathy from stable hyperthyroidism. Blood also held most thyroid clonotypes expanded above 0.001 frequency. The study's model predicted ophthalmopathy progression at 65% to 71% sensitivity and approximately 78% specificity.

The receptor was derived from an adult man with Graves' hyperthyroidism. Sequencing was done on a sample of peripheral blood or thyroid tissue (not recorded which). The V gene is TRBV10-3, the J gene TRBJ1-5, with TRBD1 matching over 10 bases. The DNA for the CDR3 is TGTGCCATCAGGGAGACAGGGGGCAGCCAGCCCCAGCATTTT. This translates into CAIRETGGSQPQHF.